The clone carrying this T cell receptor gamma chain has only a few counts. These data come from a study of gamma-delta chains in newborns, infants, children. Overall study context: Innate gammadelta T cells reportedly expand polyclonally right after birth, driven by microbial exposure, per the title.

With 0 bases clipped from V and 9 bases from J, the junction kept 5 bases outside the gene matches. Looked up from germline, CDR1 is GITISATS and CDR2 is ISYDGTV (reference sequence). The CDR3 is 16 amino acids. TCRdb re-processed the reads via CATT. The table lists 950 to 1,200 gamma-chain clones, around 48% of them singletons. This receptor was identified in a child who was a newborn, infant or young child, either healthy, febrile or measles-vaccinated (not recorded which). The chain carries TRGV9 and TRGJP. TCRdb does not report a J gene; here it was assigned by matching the DNA to germline references. Sample: blood. CDR3 in DNA: TGTGCCTTGTGGGAGGTGAGCGTGTTGGGCAAAAAAATCAAGGTATTT. Protein sequence: CALWEVSVLGKKIKVF.